This T cell receptor (beta chain) was captured in a study of type 1 regulatory T cells (dated by TCRdb to about 2021). For the study in its entirety: The study characterized an in vitro protocol that generated a Tr1-enriched, alloantigen-specific CD4 T cell product named T-allo10. Patients with hematological malignancies who were receiving allogeneic hematopoietic stem cell transplantation were the group in which T-allo10 was being clinically evaluated.

Paper-wide results and their limitations: Compared with non-Tr1 cells, Tr1 cells had a narrower TCR repertoire, and the study took this difference to reflect clonal expansion driven by alloantigen.

Sequencing relied on an Illumina MiSeq. The raw public reads went through TCRdb reprocessing: fastp at Q25, MiXCR clone calling, in-frame beta chains kept. Here each entry gathers all rows of one CDR3 protein and keeps the most common genes and DNA. For this sample the table gives about 65,000 distinct CDR3 sequences, of which nearly 50% were detected only once. The ten biggest clones cover roughly 2.2% of the sample. This clonotype was seen more than once but under ten times. The clone's antigen remains unknown. No qualities accompany the bases; no much larger clone lies one base away. The cysteine opens and the phenylalanine closes a CDR3 of 15 amino acids. Just the 45-base CDR3 DNA is kept, in frame starting at base 1. Reading the germline V gene (reference sequence) gives CDR1 LGHDT and CDR2 YNNKEL. V loses 1 base, J loses 4 bases, and the germline ends lie 13 bases apart.

The chain is assembled from TRBV3-1 and TRBJ1-2; TRBD1 is perhaps the D gene, given 5 matching bases. The sequence was collected from a human donor in good health. The sample comprised cultured non-Tr1 T cells, either the whole culture or a sorted T cell fraction (not recorded which). The cell subset or site label of this sample denotes: non-Tr1 population from the T-allo10 product. The nucleotide sequence reads as follows: TGTGCCAGCAGCCAAGCCCTAGGGGTCTCCTATGGCTACACCTTC. Translated, this is CASSQALGVSYGYTF.